A selection of T cell receptor beta chains follows, all from one sample in a study of cytomegalovirus exposure and HLA in healthy donors. Some clones are missing from TCRdb's copy, which holds only in-frame ones; the method was immunoSEQ multiplex PCR. The sample lists fewer than 90,000 clones, 90% to 96% occurring once. The sequencing input was PBMCs. The receptors come from a man in his late teens or twenties in good health and CMV-seropositive. Both conserved end residues are part of each CDR3. D genes are given only for firm matches. The size entry is marked missing in some rows and otherwise reads once, few, many or a size class.

D: TRBD1; V: TRBV7-9; J: TRBJ2-2; size: -; DNA: TGTGCCAGCAGCAGACCGGGACAGTACACCGGGGAGCTGTTTTTT; CDR3: CASSRPGQYTGELFF
D: -; V: TRBV5-1; J: TRBJ1-4; size: -; DNA: TGCGCCAGCAGCCCTCGGACAGCTGCAACTAATGAAAAACTGTTTTTT; CDR3: CASSPRTAATNEKLFF
D: TRBD2; V: TRBV2; J: TRBJ2-1; size: -; DNA: TGTGCCAGCACCCGGACTAGCGCCTACAATGAGCAGTTCTTC; CDR3: CASTRTSAYNEQFF
D: TRBD2; V: TRBV7-9; J: TRBJ2-1; size: -; DNA: TGTGCCAGCAGCACCGTCCTAGCGGGAGGGGCTCAAGATGAGCAGTTCTTC; CDR3: CASSTVLAGGAQDEQFF
D: -; V: TRBV28; J: TRBJ1-1; size: -; DNA: TGTGCCAGCGGTAGGGGGGGTACGATAGACACTGAAGCTTTCTTT; CDR3: CASGRGGTIDTEAFF
D: -; V: TRBV27; J: TRBJ2-2; size: once; DNA: TGTGCCAGCAGTTTCTGGGAGACCGGGGAGCTGTTTTTT; CDR3: CASSFWETGELFF
D: -; V: TRBV19; J: TRBJ2-7; size: medium-sized; DNA: TGTGCCAGTAGTAACAGGGGCGGGAACGAGCAGTACTTC; CDR3: CASSNRGGNEQYF
D: TRBD1; V: TRBV19; J: TRBJ1-1; size: -; DNA: TGTGCCAGTACTACTCACGCCGGGACAGGGACGACTGAAGCTTTCTTT; CDR3: CASTTHAGTGTTEAFF
D: -; V: TRBV30; J: TRBJ1-4; size: once; DNA: TGTGCCTGGACGTGGCAGGGAAATGAAAAACTGTTTTTT; CDR3: CAWTWQGNEKLFF
D: TRBD1; V: TRBV2; J: TRBJ1-4; size: -; DNA: TGTGCCAGCAGTAACCAGGGGGGCCGAGAAAAACTGTTTTTT; CDR3: CASSNQGGREKLFF
D: -; V: TRBV13; J: TRBJ1-1; size: once; DNA: TGTGCCAGCAGCTCCCACTACGTGGGAGACACTGAAGCTTTCTTT; CDR3: CASSSHYVGDTEAFF
D: -; V: TRBV27; J: TRBJ2-5; size: -; DNA: TGTGCCAGCAGCCGGACAGGCGGGGTAGAGACCCAGTACTTC; CDR3: CASSRTGGVETQYF
D: -; V: TRBV19; J: TRBJ2-7; size: -; DNA: TGTGCCAGTAATCCGGGAGGGACAGCCACCTACGAGCAGTACTTC; CDR3: CASNPGGTATYEQYF
D: -; V: TRBV29-1; J: TRBJ2-7; size: -; DNA: TGCAGCGTTGGACTCCCCGGCGAGCAGTACTTC; CDR3: CSVGLPGEQYF
D: -; V: TRBV4-2; J: TRBJ1-1; size: -; DNA: TGTGCCAGCAGCCAAGTTTTGATCAGAAACACTGAAGCTTTCTTT; CDR3: CASSQVLIRNTEAFF
D: -; V: TRBV28; J: TRBJ1-4; size: -; DNA: TGTGCCAGTGGGCTGGCTAATGAAAAACTGTTTTTT; CDR3: CASGLANEKLFF
D: -; V: TRBV15; J: TRBJ2-5; size: -; DNA: TGTGCCACCAGCAGACCACAGGGACGGCTAATACAAGAGACCCAGTACTTC; CDR3: CATSRPQGRLIQETQYF
D: -; V: TRBV5-1; J: TRBJ1-1; size: -; DNA: TGCGCCAGCAGCCCTCCGCACGGGGGAAAGGTGATACCTTTT; CDR3: CASSPPHGGKVIPF
D: TRBD1; V: TRBV29-1; J: TRBJ2-3; size: -; DNA: TGCAGCGTTGTAGGTGGGACAGGGAGGGATACGCAGTATTTT; CDR3: CSVVGGTGRDTQYF
D: -; V: TRBV27; J: TRBJ2-3; size: -; DNA: TGTGCCAGCAGACGTCACCCAGACAGACCACATCCCACAGATACGCAGTATTTT; CDR3: CASRRHPDRPHPTDTQYF
D: -; V: TRBV28; J: TRBJ1-1; size: -; DNA: TGTGCCAGCAGTGGGGGGGGAATCGGCACTGAAGCTTTCTTT; CDR3: CASSGGGIGTEAFF
D: TRBD1; V: TRBV19; J: TRBJ1-2; size: -; DNA: TGTGCCAGTAGGTTACAGGGGGACTATGGCTACACCTTC; CDR3: CASRLQGDYGYTF
D: -; V: TRBV6-4; J: TRBJ1-1; size: -; DNA: TGTGCCCTAATGCGAGACTTACCCCATGAAGCTTTCTTT; CDR3: CALMRDLPHEAFF
D: -; V: TRBV5-6; J: TRBJ2-2; size: once; DNA: TGTGCCAGCAGCTTGGTCGGGAGAGACACCGGGGAGCTGTTTTTT; CDR3: CASSLVGRDTGELFF
D: TRBD2; V: TRBV6-5; J: TRBJ2-5; size: -; DNA: TGTGCCAGCAGTTACTCGTTGGCGGGAGGGTCTAAGACCCAGTACTTC; CDR3: CASSYSLAGGSKTQYF
D: TRBD2; V: TRBV7-2; J: TRBJ2-3; size: -; DNA: TGTGCCAGCAGGCGGACTAGCGGGAGTGATACGCAGTATTTT; CDR3: CASRRTSGSDTQYF
D: -; V: TRBV7-6; J: TRBJ2-1; size: -; DNA: TGTGCCAGCAGCTTTAGGTGGGAGAATGAGCAGTTCTTC; CDR3: CASSFRWENEQFF
D: TRBD1; V: TRBV6-5; J: TRBJ1-2; size: -; DNA: TGTGCCAGCAGTTTCACAGGGGACTATGGCTACACCTTC; CDR3: CASSFTGDYGYTF
D: TRBD1; V: TRBV5-1; J: TRBJ2-7; size: -; DNA: TGCGCCAGCAGAAGGACCGGGACAGAGATGAGGGAGCAGTACTTC; CDR3: CASRRTGTEMREQYF
D: -; V: TRBV6-6; J: TRBJ2-2; size: -; DNA: TGTGCCAGCAGCCAGGGGCCGGGGAGGGGCACCGGGGAGCTGTTTTTT; CDR3: CASSQGPGRGTGELFF
D: TRBD2; V: TRBV19; J: TRBJ2-7; size: -; DNA: TGTGCCAGTAGTACGGGGAGGGGCGAGCAGTACTTC; CDR3: CASSTGRGEQYF
D: TRBD1; V: TRBV27; J: TRBJ1-2; size: -; DNA: TGTGCCAGCAGAGATCCAGGACAGGGCTATGGCTACACCTTC; CDR3: CASRDPGQGYGYTF
D: TRBD2; V: TRBV9; J: TRBJ2-3; size: -; DNA: TGTGCCAGCAGCTGGCGCCTAGCGGGAGGGACAGATACGCAGTATTTT; CDR3: CASSWRLAGGTDTQYF
D: -; V: TRBV25-1; J: TRBJ1-5; size: -; DNA: TGTGCCAGCAGTGGAGACATCTCCGGGGAGCCCCAGCATTTT; CDR3: CASSGDISGEPQHF
D: -; V: TRBV6-5; J: TRBJ2-2; size: -; DNA: TGTGCCAGCAGGGGTAAACAGGGGAACACCGGGGAGCTGTTTTTT; CDR3: CASRGKQGNTGELFF
D: TRBD2; V: TRBV9; J: TRBJ2-1; size: -; DNA: TGTGCCAGCAGCGTAGAACTAGCGGTCTACAATGAGCAGTTCTTC; CDR3: CASSVELAVYNEQFF
D: TRBD2; V: TRBV6-1; J: TRBJ2-3; size: -; DNA: TGTGCGAGCACCTTGTCTAGCGGGAGAACAGATACGCAGTATTTT; CDR3: CASTLSSGRTDTQYF
D: TRBD1; V: TRBV7-2; J: TRBJ1-5; size: -; DNA: TGTGCCAGCAGCTCGAAGACAGGGGTGCAGCCCCAGCATTTT; CDR3: CASSSKTGVQPQHF
D: TRBD1; V: TRBV28; J: TRBJ2-7; size: -; DNA: TGTGCCACCCTGGACAGGGGCCCCTCCTACGAGCAGTACTTC; CDR3: CATLDRGPSYEQYF
D: TRBD1; V: TRBV5-5; J: TRBJ1-5; size: -; DNA: TGTGCCAGCAGCGAGAGCCCAGGGGGTAATCAGCCCCAGCATTTT; CDR3: CASSESPGGNQPQHF
D: TRBD2; V: TRBV28; J: TRBJ2-7; size: -; DNA: TGTGCCAGCAGTTTCTCCGGGACTAGCGATTACGAGCAGTACTTC; CDR3: CASSFSGTSDYEQYF
D: -; V: TRBV10-3; J: TRBJ2-2; size: once; DNA: TGTGCCATCAGTGTCATCCCCCGCCAGGGTGCCACCGGGGAGCTGTTTTTT; CDR3: CAISVIPRQGATGELFF
D: TRBD1; V: TRBV19; J: TRBJ2-2; size: -; DNA: TGTGCCAGTAGTATTATGACAGGGGAGGACACCGGGGAGCTGTTTTTT; CDR3: CASSIMTGEDTGELFF
D: -; V: TRBV7-8; J: TRBJ1-5; size: -; DNA: TGTGCCAGCAGTCCCCGGAGAAGTCTCAATCAGCCCCAGCATTTT; CDR3: CASSPRRSLNQPQHF
D: -; V: TRBV6-6; J: TRBJ2-7; size: -; DNA: TGTGCCAGCCATTTATCGTTCTCGGGAGAGTACGAGCAGTACTTC; CDR3: CASHLSFSGEYEQYF
D: TRBD1; V: TRBV9; J: TRBJ1-1; size: -; DNA: TGTGCCAGCAGCGTAGCAGGGGGAGCCACTGAAGCTTTCTTT; CDR3: CASSVAGGATEAFF
D: TRBD2; V: TRBV5-1; J: TRBJ2-3; size: -; DNA: TGCGCCAGCAGCTCTCTCCGCGGGAGGGCCCCAGATACGCAGTATTTT; CDR3: CASSSLRGRAPDTQYF
D: TRBD1; V: TRBV5-1; J: TRBJ2-4; size: -; DNA: TGCGCCAGCAGCTTCGGGACAGGGAGTGCCAAAAACATTCAGTACTTC; CDR3: CASSFGTGSAKNIQYF
D: TRBD2; V: TRBV28; J: TRBJ2-7; size: -; DNA: TGTGCCAGCAAAGCGGGGGATGTTACCTACGAGCAGTACTTC; CDR3: CASKAGDVTYEQYF
D: -; V: TRBV6-6; J: TRBJ1-2; size: -; DNA: TGTGCCAGCAGTCACAGGGTTGGCTATGGCTACACCTTC; CDR3: CASSHRVGYGYTF
D: TRBD1; V: TRBV5-1; J: TRBJ2-1; size: -; DNA: TGCGCCAGCAGCTTGGGGGACAGCTCCTACAATGAGCAGTTCTTC; CDR3: CASSLGDSSYNEQFF
D: -; V: TRBV19; J: TRBJ1-1; size: -; DNA: TGTGCCAGTAGTATCTCCCAACAGAGGAGGACTGAAGCTTTCTTT; CDR3: CASSISQQRRTEAFF
D: TRBD1; V: TRBV5-4; J: TRBJ1-4; size: -; DNA: TGTGCCAGCAGCTTGGCCGGGACAGCGTCCTTAGGCGAAAAACTGTTTTTT; CDR3: CASSLAGTASLGEKLFF
D: -; V: TRBV19; J: TRBJ1-4; size: -; DNA: TGTGCCAGTAGTATTGTCGGAGTTGCAACTAATGAAAAACTGTTTTTT; CDR3: CASSIVGVATNEKLFF
D: TRBD1; V: TRBV19; J: TRBJ1-5; size: -; DNA: TGTGCCAGCACTTCTAAAACAGGGGGCGCGGTTCAGCCCCAGCATTTT; CDR3: CASTSKTGGAVQPQHF